These 2 T cell receptor beta chains were sequenced from one sample in a study of T cells after yellow fever vaccination. TCRdb called the 5' RACE reads again in MiXCR, with one record for every CDR3 protein. The sample consists of approximately 70,000 distinct CDR3 sequences, more than 5.5% of them appearing once. The material sequenced was CD8+ T cells sorted from PBMCs, taken about 10 days after the first yellow fever vaccination. The receptors stem from a man younger than 35 who received the YFV17D yellow fever vaccine.

There are many counts of this clonotype. The chain combines TRBV10-3 with TRBJ2-7; D gene unclear. V lost 2 bases and J 5 bases, leaving 7 bases between the germline ends. Germline CDR1 reads ENHRY; CDR2 reads SYGVKD. The CDR3 length is 12 residues. The CDR3 region has the DNA TGTGCCATCAGTGAGAACTTCCACGAGCAGTACTTC. Translated, it gives CAISENFHEQYF.

This clonotype was detected many times. The V and J genes are TRBV6-1 and TRBJ2-5; 7 bases are a match to TRBD1. V was pared by 11 bases and J by 5 bases, with 14 bases of the junction left unmatched. The CDR3 consists of 14 residues. CDR1 MNHNS and CDR2 SASEGT come from the germline V gene. As DNA, the CDR3 is TGTGCCGCCGACCGACAGGGAAGAGGGGAGACCCAGTACTTC. Amino acid sequence: CAADRQGRGETQYF.